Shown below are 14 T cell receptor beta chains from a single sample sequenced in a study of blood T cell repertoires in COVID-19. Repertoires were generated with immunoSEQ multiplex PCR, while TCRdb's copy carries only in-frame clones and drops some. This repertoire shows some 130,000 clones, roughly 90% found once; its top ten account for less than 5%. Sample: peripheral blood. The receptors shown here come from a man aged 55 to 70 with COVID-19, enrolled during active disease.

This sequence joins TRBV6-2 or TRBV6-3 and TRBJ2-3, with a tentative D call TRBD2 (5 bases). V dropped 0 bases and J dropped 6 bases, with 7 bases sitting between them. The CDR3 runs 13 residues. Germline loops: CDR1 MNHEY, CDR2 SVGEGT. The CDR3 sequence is CASSYSEGDTQYF. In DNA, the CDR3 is TGTGCCAGCAGTTACTCAGAGGGCGATACGCAGTATTTT.

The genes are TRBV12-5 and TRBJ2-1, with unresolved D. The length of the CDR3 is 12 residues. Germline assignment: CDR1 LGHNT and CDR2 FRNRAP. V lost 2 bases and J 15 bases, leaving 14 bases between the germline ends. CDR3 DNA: TGTGCTAGTGGTTTGCCCCAAACCCCCAGGTTCTTC. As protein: CASGLPQTPRFF.

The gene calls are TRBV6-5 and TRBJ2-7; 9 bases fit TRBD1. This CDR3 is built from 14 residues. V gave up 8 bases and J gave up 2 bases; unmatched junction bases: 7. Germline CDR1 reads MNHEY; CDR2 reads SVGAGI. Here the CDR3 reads CASGGRQGAYEQYF. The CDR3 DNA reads TGTGCCAGCGGGGGACGACAGGGGGCCTACGAGCAGTACTTC.

The CDR3 DNA is TGTGCCAGCAGCAGGGACTGGAGCACCGGGGAGCTGTTTTTT. Translation gives CASSRDWSTGELFF. The V call is TRBV6-5, the J call TRBJ2-2, with D perhaps matching TRBD2 (6 bases). Germline V lookup: CDR1 MNHEY, CDR2 SVGAGI. V was cut by 6 bases and J by 4 bases, with 12 bases left in between. This CDR3 has 14 residues.

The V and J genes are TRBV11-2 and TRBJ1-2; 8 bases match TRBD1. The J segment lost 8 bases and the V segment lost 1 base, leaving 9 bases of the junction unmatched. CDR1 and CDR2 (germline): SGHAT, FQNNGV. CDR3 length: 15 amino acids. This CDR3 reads CASSLGWTGSAGYTF. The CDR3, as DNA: TGTGCCAGCAGCTTAGGCTGGACAGGGTCGGCGGGCTACACCTTC.

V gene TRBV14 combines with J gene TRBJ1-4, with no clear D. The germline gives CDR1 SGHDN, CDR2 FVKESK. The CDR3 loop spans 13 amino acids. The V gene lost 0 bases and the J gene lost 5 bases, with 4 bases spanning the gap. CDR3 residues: CASSQELNEKLFF. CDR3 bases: TGTGCCAGCAGCCAAGAACTAAATGAAAAACTGTTTTTT.

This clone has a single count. The CDR3 loop is CASSSGGSTGNTIYF. In DNA, the CDR3 is TGTGCCAGCAGCTCAGGGGGGTCCACTGGAAACACCATATATTTT. V gene TRBV11-3 combines with J gene TRBJ1-3; 7 nucleotides match TRBD1. The J segment lost 2 bases and the V segment lost 4 bases, leaving 5 bases of the junction unmatched. The CDR3 is 15 amino acids. CDR1 SGHNT and CDR2 YENEEA come from the germline V gene.

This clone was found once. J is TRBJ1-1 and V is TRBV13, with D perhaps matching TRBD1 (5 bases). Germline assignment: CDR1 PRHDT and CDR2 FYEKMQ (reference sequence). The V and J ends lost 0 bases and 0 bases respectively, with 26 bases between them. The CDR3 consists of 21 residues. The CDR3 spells CASSLGGGVETEIFLNTEAFF. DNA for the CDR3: TGTGCCAGCAGCTTAGGCGGAGGGGTGGAGACAGAGATATTTCTGAACACTGAAGCTTTCTTT.

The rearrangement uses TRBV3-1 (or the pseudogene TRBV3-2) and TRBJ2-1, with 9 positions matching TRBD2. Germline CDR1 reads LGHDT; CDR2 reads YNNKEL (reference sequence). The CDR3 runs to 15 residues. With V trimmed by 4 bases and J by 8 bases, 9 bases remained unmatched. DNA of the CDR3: TGTGCCAGCAGCCCCCAAAGGCTAGCGGGATATGAGCAGTTCTTC. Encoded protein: CASSPQRLAGYEQFF.

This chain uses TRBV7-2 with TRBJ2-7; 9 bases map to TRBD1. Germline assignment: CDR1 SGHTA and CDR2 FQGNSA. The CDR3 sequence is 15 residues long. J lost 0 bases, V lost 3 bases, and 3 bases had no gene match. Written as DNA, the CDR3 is TGTGCCAGCAGCTTCGCGGGACAGGGCTCCTACGAGCAGTACTTC. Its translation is CASSFAGQGSYEQYF.

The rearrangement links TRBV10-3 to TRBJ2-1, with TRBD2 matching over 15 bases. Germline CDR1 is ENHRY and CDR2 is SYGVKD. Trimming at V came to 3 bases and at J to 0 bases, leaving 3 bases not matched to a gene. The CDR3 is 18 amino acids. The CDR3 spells CAISDGTSGGSSYNEQFF. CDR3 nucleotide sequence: TGTGCCATCAGTGATGGGACTAGCGGGGGGAGCTCCTACAATGAGCAGTTCTTC.

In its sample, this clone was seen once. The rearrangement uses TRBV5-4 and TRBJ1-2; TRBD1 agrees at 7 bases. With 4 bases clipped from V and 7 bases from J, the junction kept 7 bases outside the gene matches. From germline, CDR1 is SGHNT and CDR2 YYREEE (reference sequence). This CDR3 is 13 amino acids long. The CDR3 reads CASSAEGASGYTF. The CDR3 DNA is TGTGCCAGCAGCGCGGAGGGGGCCTCTGGCTACACCTTC.

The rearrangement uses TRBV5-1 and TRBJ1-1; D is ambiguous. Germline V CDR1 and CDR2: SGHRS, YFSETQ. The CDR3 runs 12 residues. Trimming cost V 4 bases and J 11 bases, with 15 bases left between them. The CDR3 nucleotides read TGCGCCAGCAGCCCGCCTGGAGTGGTCGCTTTCTTT. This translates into CASSPPGVVAFF.

The CDR3 nucleotides read TGTGCCAGCAGCGATGAGCTGACTAGCGGGAGAACTTTCTTC. It translates to CASSDELTSGRTFF. J is TRBJ2-1 and V is TRBV7-9, with 12 nucleotides matching TRBD2. The CDR3 has 14 residues. After removal of 5 bases from V and 16 bases from J, the junction contained 12 bases not matched to a gene. CDR1 is SEHNR and CDR2 is FQNEAQ in the germline V gene (reference sequence).